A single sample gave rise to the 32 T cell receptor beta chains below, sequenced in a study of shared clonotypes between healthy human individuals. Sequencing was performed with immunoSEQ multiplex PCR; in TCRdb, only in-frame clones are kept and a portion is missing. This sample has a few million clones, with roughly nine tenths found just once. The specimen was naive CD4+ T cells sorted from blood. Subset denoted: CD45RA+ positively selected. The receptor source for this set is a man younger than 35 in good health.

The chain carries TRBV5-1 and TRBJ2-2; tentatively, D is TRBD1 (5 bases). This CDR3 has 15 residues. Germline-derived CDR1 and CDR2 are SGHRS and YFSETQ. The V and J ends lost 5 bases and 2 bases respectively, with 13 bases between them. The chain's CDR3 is CASSGQGHNTGELFF. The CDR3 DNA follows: TGCGCCAGCAGTGGGCAGGGCCACAACACCGGGGAGCTGTTTTTT.

The chain's CDR3 is CASSQDPGGTFSGNTIYF. The CDR3 nucleotides read TGCGCCAGCAGCCAAGATCCGGGGGGAACCTTCTCTGGAAACACCATATATTTT. The chain combines TRBV4-1 with TRBJ1-3; maybe TRBD1 (5 bases). Per germline, CDR1 MGHRA and CDR2 YSYEKL. CDR3 size: 18 residues. V lost 0 bases and J 0 bases, leaving 15 bases between the germline ends.

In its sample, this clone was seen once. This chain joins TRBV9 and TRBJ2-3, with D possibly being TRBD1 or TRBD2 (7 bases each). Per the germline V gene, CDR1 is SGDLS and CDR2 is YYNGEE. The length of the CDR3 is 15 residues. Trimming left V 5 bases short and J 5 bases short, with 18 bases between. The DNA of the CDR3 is TGTGCCAGCAGTGGGAGGGACAGACTTGGAGATACGCAGTATTTT. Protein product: CASSGRDRLGDTQYF.

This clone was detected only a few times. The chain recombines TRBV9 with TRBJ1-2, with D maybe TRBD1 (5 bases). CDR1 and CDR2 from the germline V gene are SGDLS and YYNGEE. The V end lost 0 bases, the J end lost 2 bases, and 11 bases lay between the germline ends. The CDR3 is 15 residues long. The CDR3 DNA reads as TGTGCCAGCAGCGTAGTCGGGGACCTCAACTATGGCTACACCTTC. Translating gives CASSVVGDLNYGYTF.

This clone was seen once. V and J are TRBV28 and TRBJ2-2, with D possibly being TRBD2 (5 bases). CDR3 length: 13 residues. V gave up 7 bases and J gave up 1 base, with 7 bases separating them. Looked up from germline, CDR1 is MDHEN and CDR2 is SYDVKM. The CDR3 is CASMRVNTGELFF. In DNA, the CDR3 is TGTGCCAGCATGCGGGTGAACACCGGGGAGCTGTTTTTT.

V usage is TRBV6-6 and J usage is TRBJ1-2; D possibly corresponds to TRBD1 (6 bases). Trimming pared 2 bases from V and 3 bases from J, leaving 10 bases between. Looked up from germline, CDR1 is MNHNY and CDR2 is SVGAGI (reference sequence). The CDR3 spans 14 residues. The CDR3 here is CASSYRPGDYGYTF. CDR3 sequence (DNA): TGTGCCAGCAGTTACCGGCCAGGGGACTATGGCTACACCTTC.

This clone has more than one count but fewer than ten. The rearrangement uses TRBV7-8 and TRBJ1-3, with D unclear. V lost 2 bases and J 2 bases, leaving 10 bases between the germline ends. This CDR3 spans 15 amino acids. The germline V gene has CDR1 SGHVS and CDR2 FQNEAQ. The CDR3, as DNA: TGTGCCAGCAGCTTATCTCTTGGTCCTGGAAACACCATATATTTT. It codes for CASSLSLGPGNTIYF. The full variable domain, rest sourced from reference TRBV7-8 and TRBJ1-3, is GAGVSQSPRYKVAKRGQDVALRCDPISGHVSLFWYQQALGQGPEFLTYFQNEAQLDKSGLPSDRFFAERPEGSVSTLKIQRTQQEDSAVYLCASSLSLGPGNTIYFGEGSWLTVV.

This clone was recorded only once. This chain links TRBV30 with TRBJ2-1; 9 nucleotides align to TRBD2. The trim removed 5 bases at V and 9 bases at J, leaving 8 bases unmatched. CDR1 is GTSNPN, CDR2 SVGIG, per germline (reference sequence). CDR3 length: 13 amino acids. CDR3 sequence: CAWLPGLAFEQFF. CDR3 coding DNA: TGTGCCTGGCTACCGGGACTAGCTTTTGAGCAGTTCTTC.

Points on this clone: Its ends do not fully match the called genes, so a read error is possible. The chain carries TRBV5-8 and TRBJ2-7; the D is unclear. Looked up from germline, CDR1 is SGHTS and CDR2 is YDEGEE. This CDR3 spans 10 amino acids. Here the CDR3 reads CASSLGAQHF. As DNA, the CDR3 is TGTGCCAGCAGCTTAGGAGCCCAGCACTTC.

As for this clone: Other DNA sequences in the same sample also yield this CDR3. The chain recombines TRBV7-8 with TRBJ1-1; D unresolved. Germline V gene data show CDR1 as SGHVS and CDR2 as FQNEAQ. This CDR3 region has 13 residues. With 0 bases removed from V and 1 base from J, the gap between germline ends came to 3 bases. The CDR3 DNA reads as TGTGCCAGCAGCTTAGCTTGGAACACTGAAGCTTTCTTT. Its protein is CASSLAWNTEAFF.

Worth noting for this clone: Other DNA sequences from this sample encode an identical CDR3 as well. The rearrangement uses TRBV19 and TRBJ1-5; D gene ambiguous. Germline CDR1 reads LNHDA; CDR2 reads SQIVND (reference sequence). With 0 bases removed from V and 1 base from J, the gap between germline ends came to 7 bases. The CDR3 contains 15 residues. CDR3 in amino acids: CASSIEGSSNQPQHF. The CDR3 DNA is TGTGCCAGTAGTATAGAGGGCAGCAGCAATCAGCCCCAGCATTTT.

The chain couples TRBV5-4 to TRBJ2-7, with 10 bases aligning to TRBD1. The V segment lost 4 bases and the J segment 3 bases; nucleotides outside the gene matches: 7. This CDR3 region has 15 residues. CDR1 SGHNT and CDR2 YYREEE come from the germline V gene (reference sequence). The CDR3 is CASSTPGTGDYEQYF. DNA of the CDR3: TGTGCCAGCAGCACCCCCGGGACAGGGGACTACGAGCAGTACTTC.

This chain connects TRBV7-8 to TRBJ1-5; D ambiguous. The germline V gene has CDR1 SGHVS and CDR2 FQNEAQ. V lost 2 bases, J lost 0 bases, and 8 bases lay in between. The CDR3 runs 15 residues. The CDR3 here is CASSLTATSNQPQHF. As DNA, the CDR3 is TGTGCCAGCAGCTTAACAGCTACTAGCAATCAGCCCCAGCATTTT. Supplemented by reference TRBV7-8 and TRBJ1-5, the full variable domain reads GAGVSQSPRYKVAKRGQDVALRCDPISGHVSLFWYQQALGQGPEFLTYFQNEAQLDKSGLPSDRFFAERPEGSVSTLKIQRTQQEDSAVYLCASSLTATSNQPQHFGDGTRLSIL.

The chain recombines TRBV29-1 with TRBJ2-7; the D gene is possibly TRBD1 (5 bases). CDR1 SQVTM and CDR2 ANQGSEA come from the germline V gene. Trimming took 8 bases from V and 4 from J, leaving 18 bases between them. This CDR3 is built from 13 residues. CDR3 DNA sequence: TGCAGCACATCGCAGGGTATAGGGTACGAGCAGTACTTC. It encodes CSTSQGIGYEQYF.

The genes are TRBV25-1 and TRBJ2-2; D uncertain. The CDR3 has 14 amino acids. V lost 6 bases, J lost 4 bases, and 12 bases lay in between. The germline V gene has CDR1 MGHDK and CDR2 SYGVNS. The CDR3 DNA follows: TGTGCCAGCAGGACCGGGTTTCGCACCGGGGAGCTGTTTTTT. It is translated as CASRTGFRTGELFF.

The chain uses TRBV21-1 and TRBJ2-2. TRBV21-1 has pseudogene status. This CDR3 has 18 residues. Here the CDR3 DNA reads TGTGCCAGCAGCAAACCCGGGACCAAAAATGAGAACACCGGGGAGCTGTTTTTT. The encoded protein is CASSKPGTKNENTGELFF.

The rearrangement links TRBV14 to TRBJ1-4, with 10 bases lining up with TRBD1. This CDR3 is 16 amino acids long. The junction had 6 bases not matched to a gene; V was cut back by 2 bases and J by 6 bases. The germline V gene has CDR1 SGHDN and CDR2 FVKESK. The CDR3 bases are TGTGCCAGCAGCCAAACAGACAGGGGGCACGATGAAAAACTGTTTTTT. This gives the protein CASSQTDRGHDEKLFF.

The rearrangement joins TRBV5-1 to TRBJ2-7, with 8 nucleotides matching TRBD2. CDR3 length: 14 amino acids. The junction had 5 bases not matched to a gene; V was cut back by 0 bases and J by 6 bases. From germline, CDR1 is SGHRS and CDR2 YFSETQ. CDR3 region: CASSLGAGVVEQYF. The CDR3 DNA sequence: TGCGCCAGCAGCTTGGGAGCGGGAGTGGTCGAGCAGTACTTC.

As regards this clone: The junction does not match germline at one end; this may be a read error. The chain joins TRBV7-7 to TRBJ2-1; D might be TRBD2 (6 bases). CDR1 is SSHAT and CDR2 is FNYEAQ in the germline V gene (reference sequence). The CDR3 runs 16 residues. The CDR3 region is CASSPELRGSYNEQFF. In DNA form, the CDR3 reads TGTGCTAGCAGCCCCGAGCTGCGGGGATCTTACAATGAGCAGTTCTTC.

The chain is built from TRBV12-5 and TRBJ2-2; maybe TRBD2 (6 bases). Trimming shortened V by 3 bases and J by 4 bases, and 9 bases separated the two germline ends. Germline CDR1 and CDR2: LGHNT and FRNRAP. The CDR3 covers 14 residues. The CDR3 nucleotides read TGTGCTAGTGGTTTAGGGCGGGGCACCGGGGAGCTGTTTTTT. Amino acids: CASGLGRGTGELFF.

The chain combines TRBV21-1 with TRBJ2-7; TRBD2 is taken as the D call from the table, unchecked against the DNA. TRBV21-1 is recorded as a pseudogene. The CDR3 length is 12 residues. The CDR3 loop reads CAGLAGGYEQYF. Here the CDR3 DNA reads TGTGCCGGGCTAGCGGGGGGCTACGAGCAGTACTTC.

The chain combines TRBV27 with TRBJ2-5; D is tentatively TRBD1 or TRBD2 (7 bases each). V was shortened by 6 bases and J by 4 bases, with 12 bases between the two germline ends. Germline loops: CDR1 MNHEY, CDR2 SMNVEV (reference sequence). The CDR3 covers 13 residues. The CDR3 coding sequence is TGTGCCAGCAGCCGCAGGGGGGGAGAGACCCAGTACTTC. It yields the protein CASSRRGGETQYF.

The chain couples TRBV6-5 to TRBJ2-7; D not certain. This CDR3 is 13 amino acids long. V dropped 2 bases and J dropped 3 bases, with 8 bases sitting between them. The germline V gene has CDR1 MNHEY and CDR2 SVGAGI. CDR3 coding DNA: TGTGCCAGCAGTTACGCGGACCGCTACGAGCAGTACTTC. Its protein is CASSYADRYEQYF.

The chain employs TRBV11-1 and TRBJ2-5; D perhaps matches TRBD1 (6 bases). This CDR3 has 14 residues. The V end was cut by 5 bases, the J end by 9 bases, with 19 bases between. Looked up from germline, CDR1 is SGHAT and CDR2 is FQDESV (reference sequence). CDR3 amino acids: CASSPSQGPGPQYF. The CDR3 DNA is TGTGCCAGCAGCCCCAGCCAGGGGCCAGGGCCCCAGTACTTC.

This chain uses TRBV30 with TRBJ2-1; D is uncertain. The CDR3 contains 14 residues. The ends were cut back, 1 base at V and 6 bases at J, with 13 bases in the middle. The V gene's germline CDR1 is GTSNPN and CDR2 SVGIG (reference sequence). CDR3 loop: CAWSGTALGNEQFF. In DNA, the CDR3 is TGTGCCTGGAGTGGGACGGCGTTGGGCAATGAGCAGTTCTTC.

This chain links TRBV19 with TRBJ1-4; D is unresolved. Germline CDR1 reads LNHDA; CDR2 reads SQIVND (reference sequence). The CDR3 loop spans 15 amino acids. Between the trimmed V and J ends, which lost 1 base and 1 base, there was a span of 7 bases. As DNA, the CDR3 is TGTGCCAGTAGTATAGGACGGCGAACTAATGAAAAACTGTTTTTT. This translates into CASSIGRRTNEKLFF.

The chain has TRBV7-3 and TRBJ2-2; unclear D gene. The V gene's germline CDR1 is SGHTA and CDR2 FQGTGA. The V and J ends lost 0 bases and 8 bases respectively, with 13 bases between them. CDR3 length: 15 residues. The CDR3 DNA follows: TGTGCCAGCAGCTTAACGTTCTCGGCGCGAGGGGAGCTGTTTTTT. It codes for CASSLTFSARGELFF.

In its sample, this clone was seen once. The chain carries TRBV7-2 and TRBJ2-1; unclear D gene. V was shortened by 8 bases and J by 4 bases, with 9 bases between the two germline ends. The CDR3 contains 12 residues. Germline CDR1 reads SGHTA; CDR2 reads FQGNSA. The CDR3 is CASRAQYNEQFF. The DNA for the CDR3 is TGTGCCAGCCGGGCCCAGTACAATGAGCAGTTCTTC.

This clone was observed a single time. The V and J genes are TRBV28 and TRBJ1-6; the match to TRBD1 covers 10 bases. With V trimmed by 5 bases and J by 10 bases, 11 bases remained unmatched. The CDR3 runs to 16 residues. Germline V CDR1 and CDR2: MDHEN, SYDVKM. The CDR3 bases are TGTGCCAGCAGTGAAGTAACCGGGACAGGGGAGTCACCCCTCCACTTT. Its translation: CASSEVTGTGESPLHF.

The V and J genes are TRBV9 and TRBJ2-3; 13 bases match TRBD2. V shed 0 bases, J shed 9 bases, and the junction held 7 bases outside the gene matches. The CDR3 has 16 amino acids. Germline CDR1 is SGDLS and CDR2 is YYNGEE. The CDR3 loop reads CASSVEGTSGIETQYF. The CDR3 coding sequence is TGTGCCAGCAGCGTAGAAGGGACTAGCGGGATTGAGACGCAGTATTTT.

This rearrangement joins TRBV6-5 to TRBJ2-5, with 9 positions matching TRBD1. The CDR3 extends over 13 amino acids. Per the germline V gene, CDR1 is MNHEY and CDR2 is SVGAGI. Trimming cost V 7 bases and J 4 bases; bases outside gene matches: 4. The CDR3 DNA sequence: TGTGCCAGCAAAATGACAGGGGGAGAGACCCAGTACTTC. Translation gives CASKMTGGETQYF.

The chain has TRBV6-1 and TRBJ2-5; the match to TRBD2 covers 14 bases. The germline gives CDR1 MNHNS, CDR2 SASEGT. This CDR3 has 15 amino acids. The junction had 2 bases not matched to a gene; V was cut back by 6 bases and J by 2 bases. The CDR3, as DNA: TGTGCCAGCAGGGGACTAGCGGGGGTTCAAGAGACCCAGTACTTC. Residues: CASRGLAGVQETQYF.